The 16 T cell receptor beta chains below were found in one sample sequenced in a study of beta chain features in type 1 diabetes. The investigators reverse transcribed all of the isolated RNA, so they sequenced expressed TCRB transcripts. Sequencing used immunoSEQ multiplex PCR; TCRdb keeps in-frame clones, though not all of them. The table shows 350,000 to 450,000 clones, with roughly 16% occurring only once. Sequenced material: naive CD4+ T cells from blood. Receptors originate from a woman between 18 and 29 years old in good health.

V usage is TRBV11-2 and J usage is TRBJ2-4; TRBD1 is a possible D gene (6 bases). Germline V lookup: CDR1 SGHAT, CDR2 FQNNGV. The CDR3 has 13 amino acids. Trimming cost V 3 bases and J 5 bases, with 8 bases left between them. The CDR3 DNA follows: TGTGCCAGCAGCTTGGACAGACAAAACATTCAGTACTTC. Translating gives CASSLDRQNIQYF.

The J gene is TRBJ1-4, the V gene TRBV4-1; 9 bases map to TRBD1. Germline V gene sequence: CDR1 MGHRA, CDR2 YSYEKL. The CDR3 has 17 amino acids. V lost 1 base and J lost 8; bases outside the gene matches: 11. CDR3 bases: TGCGCCAGCAGCCAAGCACGGGGAGGGACAGGGCACGAAAAACTGTTTTTT. Amino acid sequence: CASSQARGGTGHEKLFF.

This clone was seen a few times. The chain uses TRBV11-2 and TRBJ2-7, with 7 bases matching TRBD2. The CDR3 runs to 18 residues. After removal of 8 bases from V and 2 bases from J, the junction contained 21 bases not matched to a gene. From germline, CDR1 is SGHAT and CDR2 FQNNGV. For the CDR3, the DNA is TGTGCCAGCCAGACGGGACTACCCAATTCCGGTATCCCCTACGAGCAGTACTTC. Its translation is CASQTGLPNSGIPYEQYF.

The chain has TRBV7-8 and TRBJ1-1, with D uncertain. V was cut by 4 bases and J by 1 base, with 4 bases left in between. This CDR3 has 12 amino acids. CDR1 and CDR2 from the germline V gene are SGHVS and FQNEAQ. DNA for the CDR3: TGTGCCAGCAGCTCATGGAACACTGAAGCTTTCTTT. It specifies CASSSWNTEAFF.

The chain uses TRBV7-2 and TRBJ2-1; TRBD2 aligns across 8 bases. Germline loops: CDR1 SGHTA, CDR2 FQGNSA. The V gene end was trimmed by 1 base and the J gene end by 7 bases; junction bases not matched to a gene: 3. This CDR3 region has 14 residues. The CDR3 reads CASSLGGRKNEQFF. In nucleotides, the CDR3 is TGTGCCAGCAGCTTAGGCGGGAGGAAGAATGAGCAGTTCTTC.

This clone was seen only a few times. The rearrangement joins TRBV7-8 to TRBJ2-7; TRBD2 is a possible D gene (5 bases). The CDR3 has 15 amino acids. The V end lost 1 base, the J end lost 1 base, and 11 bases lay between the germline ends. From germline, CDR1 is SGHVS and CDR2 FQNEAQ. The CDR3 nucleotides read TGTGCCAGCAGCTTAGGAGGAGGAGGATCCTACGAGCAGTACTTC. This codes for CASSLGGGGSYEQYF. The full variable domain, its missing parts supplied by reference TRBV7-8 and TRBJ2-7, is GAGVSQSPRYKVAKRGQDVALRCDPISGHVSLFWYQQALGQGPEFLTYFQNEAQLDKSGLPSDRFFAERPEGSVSTLKIQRTQQEDSAVYLCASSLGGGGSYEQYFGPGTRLTVT.

This clone was observed a handful of times. J is TRBJ2-3 and V is TRBV10-3, with TRBD2 matching 7 bases. V lost 4 bases, J lost 1 base, and 11 bases stayed unmatched. The CDR3 sequence is 17 residues long. In germline, CDR1 is ENHRY, CDR2 SYGVKD. The CDR3 DNA reads as TGTGCCATCAGTGCGAACTTGGGAGGGGAGCGCACAGATACGCAGTATTTT. It specifies CAISANLGGERTDTQYF.

This clone was detected only a few times. The chain is built from TRBV4-2 and TRBJ2-1; 8 bases fit TRBD2. The CDR3 is 15 residues long. CDR1 is LGHNA and CDR2 is YNFKEQ in the germline V gene. Germline trimming cut 2 bases from V and 9 bases from J; bases unmatched to any gene: 9. The CDR3 bases are TGTGCCAGCAGCCAACGGTTGGCTAGCGGGTCTGAGCAGTTCTTC. Its translation: CASSQRLASGSEQFF.

This clone has only a few counts. The chain links TRBV7-2 to TRBJ2-7; tentative D call: TRBD1 (7 bases). Germline V gives CDR1 SGHTA, CDR2 FQGNSA. The V gene lost 5 bases and the J gene lost 6 bases, with 20 bases spanning the gap. CDR3 length: 15 amino acids. The CDR3 here is CASSLRRTQGGEQYF. The CDR3 DNA follows: TGTGCCAGCAGCCTGCGTAGGACCCAGGGGGGCGAGCAGTACTTC.

The gene calls are TRBV2 and TRBJ2-7, with D possibly being TRBD2 (6 bases). The V gene lost 6 bases and the J gene lost 5 bases, with 11 bases spanning the gap. Germline CDR1 SNHLY, CDR2 FYNNEI. CDR3 length equals 12 residues. CDR3 nucleotides: TGTGCCAGCAGCTACATAGCGGACGAGCAGTACTTC. It is translated as CASSYIADEQYF.

Only a few counts were recorded for this clone. This chain uses TRBV6-5 with TRBJ2-7, with D perhaps TRBD2 (5 bases). Per germline, CDR1 MNHEY and CDR2 SVGAGI. The CDR3 is 13 residues long. The V end lost 4 bases, the J end lost 5 bases, and 12 bases lay between the germline ends. The CDR3 here is CASSFEGINEQYF. The CDR3 nucleotides are TGTGCCAGCAGTTTTGAGGGTATCAACGAGCAGTACTTC.

V usage is TRBV29-1 and J usage is TRBJ2-3; 8 positions match TRBD2. In germline, CDR1 is SQVTM, CDR2 ANQGSEA. J was trimmed by 5 bases and V by 4 bases; bases with no gene match: 8. The CDR3 is 14 amino acids. CDR3 in DNA: TGCAGCGTTGTAGCGGGATTCTTGGGAGATACGCAGTATTTT. Protein product: CSVVAGFLGDTQYF.

The rearrangement uses TRBV7-9 and TRBJ2-7, with D perhaps TRBD2 (6 bases). Germline V CDR1 and CDR2: SEHNR, FQNEAQ (reference sequence). V lost 2 bases and J lost 5, with 13 bases in between. The CDR3 contains 14 residues. The CDR3 sequence is CASSLRETKDEQYF. The CDR3, as DNA: TGTGCCAGCAGCTTACGGGAGACAAAGGACGAGCAGTACTTC.

The rearrangement uses TRBV11-1 and TRBJ2-1; 7 bases line up with TRBD1. Per germline, CDR1 SGHAT and CDR2 FQDESV (reference sequence). The length of the CDR3 is 15 residues. V was pared by 6 bases and J by 2 bases, with 7 bases of the junction left unmatched. The CDR3 DNA reads TGTGCCAGCAGATCGACAGGGTCCCCCTACAATGAGCAGTTCTTC. Translation gives CASRSTGSPYNEQFF.

The chain combines TRBV7-6 with TRBJ1-1; TRBD1 matches at 8 bases. The CDR3 loop spans 16 amino acids. V gave up 5 bases and J gave up 0 bases; unmatched junction bases: 8. CDR1 and CDR2 from the germline V gene are SGHVS and FNYEAQ. CDR3 DNA: TGTGCCAGCAGCAGACAGGGGATAGTCATGAACACTGAAGCTTTCTTT. Translation gives CASSRQGIVMNTEAFF.

In its sample, this clone was seen a few times. The genes are TRBV9 and TRBJ2-1, with 7 bases fitting TRBD2. CDR1 SGDLS and CDR2 YYNGEE come from the germline V gene. Losses at the gene ends were 4 bases for V and 8 bases for J; bases not matched to a gene: 12. The CDR3 spans 15 residues. CDR3: CASSPGLLFQYEQFF. CDR3 coding DNA: TGTGCCAGCAGCCCGGGACTACTCTTTCAATATGAGCAGTTCTTC. Based on the CDR3 plus reference TRBV9 and TRBJ2-1, the full variable domain is DSGVTQTPKHLITATGQRVTLRCSPRSGDLSVYWYQQSLDQGLQFLIQYYNGEERAKGNILERFSAQQFPDLHSELNLSSLELGDSALYFCASSPGLLFQYEQFFGPGTRLTVL.